This T cell receptor (beta chain) was retrieved from a study of T cell responses to AZD1222 COVID-19 vaccine. Study-level findings and limits: After the peak T cell response, and only then, were repertoires sampled. Clonal diversity may have been underestimated in mostly white British donors.

TCRdb keeps only in-frame clones here, not all; method: immunoSEQ multiplex PCR. The sample consists of tens of thousands of clones, 75% to 95% of them appearing once. Trimming at V came to 7 bases and at J to 4 bases, leaving 7 bases not matched to a gene. This CDR3 contains 14 residues. CDR1 is MNHEY, CDR2 SVGAGI, per germline. Comment on this clone: The antigen remains unidentified.

This chain connects TRBV6-5 to TRBJ2-7; 10 bases fit TRBD2. The receptor was isolated from an adult who received the AZD1222 COVID-19 vaccine. Source: peripheral blood, taken 28 days after the second AZD1222 dose. The CDR3 reads CASKTSGDSYEQYF. DNA for the CDR3: TGTGCCAGCAAAACTAGCGGGGATTCGTACGAGCAGTACTTC.